This T cell receptor beta chain was documented in a study of blood T cells in healthy people across ages. General study points: Both naive CD4+ cell counts and diversity were greater in long-lived donors than in aged donors. Not knowing donor CMV status may have confounded expanded clonotype changes.

The donors, healthy Caucasians from Russia, were aged roughly 6 to 90. Notes on this clonotype: The target antigen is unknown.

The authors ran a second PCR of about 7 to 11 cycles using a sample-barcoded 5' primer and a J-beta primer mix. TCRdb itself ran the 5' RACE reads through MiXCR, one entry per CDR3 protein. The sample lists 1.5 million to 2 million distinct CDR3 sequences, around half seen once, with over 2% in the top ten. With 4 bases clipped from V and 5 bases from J, the junction kept 3 bases outside the gene matches. CDR1 and CDR2 from the germline V gene are MDHEN and SYDVKM. CDR3 length equals 15 residues. The chain recombines TRBV28 with TRBJ2-1; TRBD2 matches 12 bases. The TCR comes from a woman aged 40 to 50 in good health. The specimen was blood. In DNA, the CDR3 is TGTGCCAGCAGTTCCCCTAGCGGGGGGGACAATGAGCAGTTCTTC. This sequence encodes CASSSPSGGDNEQFF.